What follows describes a single T cell receptor beta chain. Antigen unknown. Described time point: persistent/refractory GD, antithyroid drugs over 5 years with positive TRAb. Construction of the TCR library relied on RNA isolated from PBMCs. The patients were drawn from one endocrinology department in Xi'an, China. The sample comes from a study of regulatory T cells in long-lasting Graves disease. Findings and caveats of the study: Persistent disease was associated with favored TRBV28 usage and with favored use of TRBJ1-2 and TRBJ2-5.

The authors built TCR beta libraries using iRepertoire HTBI primers and Arm-PCR of CDR3 regions. TCRdb re-called the multiplex PCR reads through MiXCR, storing one row per CDR3 protein. The data show 350,000 to 450,000 distinct CDR3 sequences, roughly 24% seen once. The CDR3 covers 13 residues. The ends were cut back, 4 bases at V and 2 bases at J, with 11 bases in the middle. The germline V gene encodes CDR1 DFQATT and CDR2 SNEGSKA (reference sequence). The chain employs TRBV20-1 and TRBJ1-2; D ambiguous. This receptor was identified in a middle-aged woman with Graves disease. The source material was peripheral blood mononuclear cells (PBMCs), sampled when the disease was refractory, from a patient treated with antithyroid drugs. The CDR3 DNA follows: TGCAGTGCTAAAACTGTGGGGAACTATGGCTACACCTTC. Its protein product is CSAKTVGNYGYTF.